This T cell receptor (beta chain) derives from a study of shared clonotypes between healthy human individuals. Unmatched junction bases numbered 8, after V lost 5 bases and J lost 9 bases. The CDR3 is 13 residues long. The germline CDR1 and CDR2 sequences are MNHEY and SMNVEV (reference sequence). This clone was counted once. The repertoire was sequenced with immunoSEQ multiplex PCR; TCRdb's copy has only in-frame clones and lacks some. The sample contains 950,000 to 1,300,000 clones, 70% to 80% of which appear only once. This receptor was taken from a man aged 18-30 years in good health. The sample taken for sequencing was memory CD4+ T cells sorted from blood. The subset was: CD45RA-negative fraction. The J gene is TRBJ2-3, the V gene TRBV27; the match to TRBD1 covers 7 bases. CDR3 residues: CASSPNRDSTQYF. The CDR3 nucleotides read TGTGCCAGCAGTCCAAACAGGGACAGCACGCAGTATTTT.